This paragraph covers one T cell receptor beta chain sequence. Every subset's genomic DNA went evenly onto several immunoSEQ plates. Replicate sorted-subset PCRs were loaded with around 200 ng DNA, tens of thousands of T cell genomes. TCRdb keeps only in-frame clones here, not all; method: immunoSEQ multiplex PCR. This sample has around 330,000 clones; around 67% occur once, and the top ten carry over 9%. This entry comes from a study of shared clonotypes between healthy human individuals. Sample: memory CD4+ T cells sorted from blood. Stated subset: CD45RA-negative fraction. The sequence was obtained from a man aged 30 to 45 in good health.

For the CDR3, the DNA is TGTGCCTGGGGGCGACTAGCGGATCTGTCAGTC. Its translation: CAWGRLADLSV. The genes are TRBV30 and TRBJ2-7, with 9 bases identical to TRBD2. The CDR3 runs 11 residues. Germline V lookup: CDR1 GTSNPN, CDR2 SVGIG (reference sequence).